This section outlines one T cell receptor beta chain sequence together with its context. This sample was taken from a study of shared clonotypes between healthy human individuals. Generated by immunoSEQ multiplex PCR, the TCRdb table keeps only in-frame clones and is missing some. The sample consists of about 600,000 clones, approximately 97% of them appearing once. The CDR3 length is 16 residues. The germline V gene encodes CDR1 MNHEY and CDR2 SVGAGI. V lost 2 bases to trimming and J lost 4 bases, with 15 bases between them. This sequence originates from a woman aged 30 to 39 in good health. This rearrangement joins TRBV6-5 to TRBJ2-1, with D unclear. The sequenced material came from naive CD4+ T cells sorted from blood. Sample subset: CD45RA+ positively selected. The CDR3 sequence is CASSYGRTLGYNEQFF. The DNA for the CDR3 is TGTGCCAGCAGTTACGGTAGGACCCTGGGATACAATGAGCAGTTCTTC.